The entry below describes one T cell receptor (beta chain). As yet, its antigen is unknown. These data are taken from a study of cytomegalovirus exposure and HLA in healthy donors. Study overall: As an earlier analysis found, around 170 million T cells yielded over 95 million unique TCR beta sequences.

Primers: 60 Vbeta forward and 13 Jbeta reverse. Only in-frame clones appear in the TCRdb table, and some are missing; sequencing was by immunoSEQ multiplex PCR. This repertoire shows 200,000 or so clones, approximately 85% found once; its top ten account for 6.5%. Study-level findings and limits: Analyses of presence/absence relied on an assumption of roughly uniform sequencing depth across donors. In an earlier analysis, about 87% or about 30%: the productive usage of most TCR beta V segments. The study labeled under 200 TCR beta chains cytomegalovirus-associated.

The sample comprised PBMCs. This TCR derives from a woman aged 45-60 years in good health and CMV-seropositive.

CDR3 loop: CASSRTSGNNEQFF. The DNA of the CDR3 is TGTGCCAGCAGTCGGACTAGCGGGAATAATGAGCAGTTCTTC. This sequence joins TRBV28 and TRBJ2-1, with 12 bases identical to TRBD2. The J segment lost 7 bases and the V segment lost 5 bases, leaving 3 bases of the junction unmatched. The germline CDR1 and CDR2 sequences are MDHEN and SYDVKM. The CDR3 has 14 residues.